Sequencing of this T cell receptor beta chain was carried out in a study of blood T cell repertoires in COVID-19. Study-wide background: Whether acute or convalescent, the COVID-19 samples came from the United States, Italy and Spain. Sample material is recorded as cDNA or gDNA derived from T cells, B-cell-depleted T cells, or PBMCs.

V lost 5 bases, J lost 6 bases, and 18 bases lay in between. The CDR3 covers 15 residues. Germline values: CDR1 SGHTA, CDR2 FQGNSA. Here immunoSEQ multiplex PCR was the method, and the copy in TCRdb shows in-frame clones only, minus some. The sample contains around 94,000 clones, 84% of which appear only once. Sequencing input: peripheral blood. The J gene is TRBJ2-3, the V gene TRBV7-2; TRBD2 might be the D (5 bases). The TCR comes from a man in his fifties or sixties with acute or convalescent COVID-19. The CDR3 spells CASSPYLGSGDTQYF. The CDR3 bases are TGTGCCAGCAGCCCTTACTTAGGATCGGGGGATACGCAGTATTTT. The full variable domain, completed using reference TRBV7-2 and TRBJ2-3, is GAGVSQSPSNKVTEKGKDVELRCDPISGHTALYWYRQSLGQGLEFLIYFQGNSAPDKSGLPSDRFSAERTGGSVSTLTIQRTQQEDSAVYLCASSPYLGSGDTQYFGPGTRLTVL.